This TCR beta chain was sequenced in a study of cytomegalovirus exposure and HLA in healthy donors. V lost 7 bases and J lost 2, with 11 bases in between. CDR1 and CDR2 (germline): ENHRY, SYGVKD. The CDR3 totals 14 residues. A multiplex PCR was run with 60 Vbeta primers and 13 Jbeta primers. TCRdb's copy holds only in-frame clones and misses some; the assay was immunoSEQ multiplex PCR. Here the sample spans roughly 120,000 clones, roughly 80% being singletons. The V call is TRBV10-3, the J call TRBJ2-2; perhaps TRBD1 as D (5 bases). The source material was PBMCs. The sequence came from a woman between 35 and 50 years old in good health and CMV-seropositive. CDR3 nucleotides: TGTGCCATCACCCCGACAGAAAACACCGGGGAGCTGTTTTTT. This translates into CAITPTENTGELFF.